This TCR beta chain was observed in a study of graft-versus-host responses after intestinal transplantation. Study-level background: Each patient got anti-thymocyte globulin induction, then tacrolimus and steroids for roughly 3 years.

The CDR3 runs to 13 residues. Germline CDR1 and CDR2: LNHDA and SQIVND (reference sequence). General study results and limits: Early post-transplant falls in HvG clones accompanied the peak levels of circulating GvH clones. Present in recipient marrow, GvH clones included some that appeared first in ileum or blood.

The repertoire was sequenced with immunoSEQ multiplex PCR; TCRdb's copy has only in-frame clones and lacks some. The table records about 92,000 clones, over 80% of them present only once. Comments on this clone: The antigen is unknown.

This clonotype was sampled from a human donor who received an intestinal transplant. Sequencing used unstimulated CD8+ T cells sorted from spleen or lymph node cells, obtained before intestinal transplant. The rearrangement uses TRBV19 and TRBJ2-5; 9 nucleotides line up with TRBD2. The end of the DNA fits TRBJ2-7 better, so the J call may be wrong. The CDR3 reads CASSPTSGYEQYF. The CDR3 nucleotides read TGTGCCAGTAGCCCGACTAGCGGCTACGAGCAGTACTTC.